This TCR beta chain was sequenced for a study of CD8 T cells in ankylosing spondylitis. This clonotype was recorded many times. Each CDR3 protein gets one entry after TCRdb re-called the 5' RACE reads with MiXCR. This table has about 340,000 distinct CDR3 sequences, roughly 15% appearing once. This CDR3 spans 13 amino acids. Germline V gene data show CDR1 as ENHRY and CDR2 as SYGVKD. V shed 2 bases and J shed 2 bases, with 6 bases lying between them. The sequence came from a male donor with ankylosing spondylitis or in good health (not recorded which). Sequencing input: blood, either unsorted or a sorted T cell fraction (not recorded which). This rearrangement joins TRBV10-3 to TRBJ1-1; D unresolved. In DNA form, the CDR3 reads TGTGCCATCAGTGAGGTCGGTAACACTGAAGCTTTCTTT. Its protein is CAISEVGNTEAFF.